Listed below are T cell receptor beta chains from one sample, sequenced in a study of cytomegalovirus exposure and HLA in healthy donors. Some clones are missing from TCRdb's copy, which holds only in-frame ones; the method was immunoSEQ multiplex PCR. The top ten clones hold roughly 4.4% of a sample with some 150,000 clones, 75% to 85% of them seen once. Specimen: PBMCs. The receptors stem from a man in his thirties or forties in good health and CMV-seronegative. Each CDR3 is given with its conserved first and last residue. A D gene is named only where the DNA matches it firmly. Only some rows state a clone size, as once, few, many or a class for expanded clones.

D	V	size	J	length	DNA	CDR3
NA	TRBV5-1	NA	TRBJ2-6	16	TGCGCCAGCAGCTTGGCCGGGGTTATTGGGGCCAACGTCCTGACTTTC	CASSLAGVIGANVLTF
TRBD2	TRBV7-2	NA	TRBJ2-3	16	TGTGCCAGCAGCTTATGGGCTAGCGGGGGCACAGATACGCAGTATTTT	CASSLWASGGTDTQYF
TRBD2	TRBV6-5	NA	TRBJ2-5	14	TGTGCCAGCAGTCAGGGTAGCGGGCGGGAGACCCAGTACTTC	CASSQGSGRETQYF
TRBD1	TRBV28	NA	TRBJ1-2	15	TGTGCCAGCAGCTGGGCGGGACAGGGAGCCTACGGCTACACCTTC	CASSWAGQGAYGYTF
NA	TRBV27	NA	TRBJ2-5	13	TGTGCCAGCAGTCGCCAGGGGCCTTGGGAGCAGTACTTC	CASSRQGPWEQYF
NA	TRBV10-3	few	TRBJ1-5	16	TGTGCCATCAGTGAGTCACGGGGTTATAGCAATCAGCCCCAGCATTTT	CAISESRGYSNQPQHF
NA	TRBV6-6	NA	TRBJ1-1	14	TGTGCCAGCAAGCACAGGGTCTCCGACACTGAAGCTTTCTTT	CASKHRVSDTEAFF
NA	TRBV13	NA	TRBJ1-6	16	TGTGCCAGCAGCTTAAGCCGCAGGAACTATAATTCACCCCTCCACTTT	CASSLSRRNYNSPLHF
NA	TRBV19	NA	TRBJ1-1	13	TGTGCCAGTAAACAGACAGGGAACACTGAAGCTTTCTTT	CASKQTGNTEAFF
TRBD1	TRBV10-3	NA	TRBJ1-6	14	TGTGCCATCGGAGGGACAGGGGTTGGTTCACCCCTCCACTTT	CAIGGTGVGSPLHF
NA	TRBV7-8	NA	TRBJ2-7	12	TGTGCCAGCAGTTGGACCGGGAAAGAGCAGTACTTC	CASSWTGKEQYF
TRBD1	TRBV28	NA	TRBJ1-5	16	TGTGCCAGTGTCGGGACAGGGGGCCTCGGCAATCAGCCCCAGCATTTT	CASVGTGGLGNQPQHF
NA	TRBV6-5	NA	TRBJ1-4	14	TGTGCCAGCAGTACAGGACAGCCTAATGAAAAACTGTTTTTT	CASSTGQPNEKLFF
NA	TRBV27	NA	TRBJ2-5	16	TGTGCCAGCAGATCCCCGGGGTCCCCGAGGACGGAGACCCAGTACTTC	CASRSPGSPRTETQYF
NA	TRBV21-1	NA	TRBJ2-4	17	TGTGCCAGCAGCAAATACAGGCCCCAAGGCGCCAAAAACATTCAGTACTTC	CASSKYRPQGAKNIQYF
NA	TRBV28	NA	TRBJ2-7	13	TGTGCCAGCAGTTTTATTCGAGTCTACGAGCAGTACTTC	CASSFIRVYEQYF
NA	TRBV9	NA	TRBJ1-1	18	TGTGCCAGCAGCGTTCGCTCCCTTCTAGATCCGATGAACACTGAAGCTTTCTTT	CASSVRSLLDPMNTEAFF
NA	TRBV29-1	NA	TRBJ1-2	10	TGCAGCGTTATCCGCGATGGCTACACCTTC	CSVIRDGYTF
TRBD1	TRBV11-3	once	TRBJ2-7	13	TGTGCCAGCAGCCAAGGGACAGACTACGAGCAGTACTTC	CASSQGTDYEQYF